This T cell receptor beta chain was sequenced for a study of Ad26.COV2.S vaccination and SARS-CoV-2 variants. Study-wide results and caveats: Quantification of TCR breadth and depth may have yielded underestimates of total T cell responses. Post-vaccination spike-specific CD8+ and CD4+ T cell responses reportedly had substantial breadth.

Using immunoSEQ multiplex PCR, the repertoire was profiled, and TCRdb retains in-frame clones only, with some absent. The data contain some 460,000 clones, around 89% of them singletons. Comments on this clone: The antigen remains undetermined.

Treatment: approximately 18 received Ad26.COV2.S at low or high dose, single or two shots; about 5 received placebo; per-sample allocation not given. The investigators took samples on day 63 after the first vaccine or placebo injection. The origin of this receptor is a person aged 18-65 years who received the Ad26.COV2.S COVID-19 vaccine or a placebo. Sequencing used peripheral blood, obtained in a trial of Ad26.COV2.S vaccine versus placebo.

The CDR3: CASSDRGLEQYF. Here the CDR3 DNA reads TGTGCCAGCAGCGACAGGGGGCTCGAGCAGTACTTC. The chain is built from TRBV11-2 and TRBJ2-7; 10 nucleotides agree with TRBD1. Trimming cost V 5 bases and J 6 bases; bases outside gene matches: 1. Per germline, CDR1 SGHAT and CDR2 FQNNGV. The CDR3 loop spans 12 amino acids.